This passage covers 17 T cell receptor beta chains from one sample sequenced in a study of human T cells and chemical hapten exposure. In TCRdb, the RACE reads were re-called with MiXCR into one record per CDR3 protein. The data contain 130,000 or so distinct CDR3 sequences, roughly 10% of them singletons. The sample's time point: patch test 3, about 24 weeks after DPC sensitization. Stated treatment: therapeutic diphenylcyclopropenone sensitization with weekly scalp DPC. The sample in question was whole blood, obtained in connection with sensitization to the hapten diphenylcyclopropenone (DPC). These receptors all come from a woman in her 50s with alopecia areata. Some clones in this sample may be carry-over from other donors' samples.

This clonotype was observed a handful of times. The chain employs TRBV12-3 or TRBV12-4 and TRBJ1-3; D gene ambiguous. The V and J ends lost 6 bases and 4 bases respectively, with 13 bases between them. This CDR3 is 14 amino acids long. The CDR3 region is CASRPSGSGNTIYF. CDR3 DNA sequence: TGTGCCAGCAGGCCCTCCGGTTCGGGAAACACCATATATTTT.

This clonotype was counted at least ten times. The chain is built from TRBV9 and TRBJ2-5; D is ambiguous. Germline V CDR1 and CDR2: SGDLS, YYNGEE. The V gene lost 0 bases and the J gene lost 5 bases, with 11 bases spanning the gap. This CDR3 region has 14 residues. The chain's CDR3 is CASSVGTVRETQYF. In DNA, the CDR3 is TGTGCCAGCAGCGTAGGTACAGTCCGGGAGACCCAGTACTTC.

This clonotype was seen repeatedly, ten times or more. Written as DNA, the CDR3 is TGTGCCATCAGGAGAGAGGACACCTTAGGGGAGACCCAGTACTTC. Translation gives CAIRREDTLGETQYF. J is TRBJ2-5 and V is TRBV10-3; D might be TRBD1 (5 bases). Germline V gene data show CDR1 as ENHRY and CDR2 as SYGVKD. The CDR3 contains 15 residues. With 6 bases removed from V and 5 bases from J, the gap between germline ends came to 19 bases.

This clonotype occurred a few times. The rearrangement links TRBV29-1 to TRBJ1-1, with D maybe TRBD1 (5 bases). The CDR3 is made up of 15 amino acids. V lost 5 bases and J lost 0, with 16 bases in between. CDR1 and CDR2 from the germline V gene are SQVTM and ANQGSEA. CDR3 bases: TGCAGCGTTAGGGAGGTGGGACGCATGAACACTGAAGCTTTCTTT. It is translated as CSVREVGRMNTEAFF.

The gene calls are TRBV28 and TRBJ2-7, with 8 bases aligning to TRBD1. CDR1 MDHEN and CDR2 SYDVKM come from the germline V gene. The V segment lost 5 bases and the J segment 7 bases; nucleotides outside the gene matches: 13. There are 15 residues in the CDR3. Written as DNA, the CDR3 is TGTGCCAGCAGTACCCCCGGGACAGGAACCTTTGAGCAGTACTTC. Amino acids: CASSTPGTGTFEQYF.

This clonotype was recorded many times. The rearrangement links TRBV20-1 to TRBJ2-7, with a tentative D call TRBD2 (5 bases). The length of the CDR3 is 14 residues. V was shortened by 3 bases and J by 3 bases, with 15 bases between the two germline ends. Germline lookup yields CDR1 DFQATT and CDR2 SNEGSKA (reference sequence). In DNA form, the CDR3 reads TGCAGTGCTAGGGAACCCGGGGTATACTACGAGCAGTACTTC. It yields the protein CSAREPGVYYEQYF.

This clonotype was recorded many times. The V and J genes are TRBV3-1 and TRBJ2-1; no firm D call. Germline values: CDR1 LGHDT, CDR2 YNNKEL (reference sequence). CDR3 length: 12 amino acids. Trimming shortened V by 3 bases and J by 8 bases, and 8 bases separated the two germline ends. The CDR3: CASSHFGDEQFF. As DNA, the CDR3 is TGTGCCAGCAGCCACTTTGGGGATGAGCAGTTCTTC.

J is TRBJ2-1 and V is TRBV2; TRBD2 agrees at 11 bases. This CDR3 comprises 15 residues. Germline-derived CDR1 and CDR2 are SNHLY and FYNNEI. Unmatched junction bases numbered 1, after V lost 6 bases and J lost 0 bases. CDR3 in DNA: TGTGCCAGCAGGGGGACTAGCGGCTCCTACAATGAGCAGTTCTTC. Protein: CASRGTSGSYNEQFF.

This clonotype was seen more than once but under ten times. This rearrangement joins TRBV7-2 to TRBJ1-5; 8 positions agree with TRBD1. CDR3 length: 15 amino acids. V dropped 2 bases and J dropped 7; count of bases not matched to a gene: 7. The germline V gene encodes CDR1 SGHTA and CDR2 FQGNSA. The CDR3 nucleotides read TGTGCCAGCAGCTTAACAGGGGGAGGGATACAGCCCCAGCATTTT. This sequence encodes CASSLTGGGIQPQHF.

CDR3 sequence (DNA): TGCAGTGCTAGCAGGGGGAGCTCCTACGAGCAGTACTTC. Protein: CSASRGSSYEQYF. The genes are TRBV20-1 and TRBJ2-7; TRBD1 agrees at 7 bases. The length of the CDR3 is 13 residues. Germline V gives CDR1 DFQATT, CDR2 SNEGSKA (reference sequence). Trimming cost V 3 bases and J 0 bases; bases outside gene matches: 2.

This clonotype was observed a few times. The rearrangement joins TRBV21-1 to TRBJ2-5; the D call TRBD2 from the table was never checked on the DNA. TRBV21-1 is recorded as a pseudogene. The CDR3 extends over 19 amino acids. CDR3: CASSKEVGLAGGGEETQYF. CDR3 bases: TGTGCCAGCAGCAAAGAAGTCGGACTAGCGGGGGGGGGTGAAGAGACCCAGTACTTC.

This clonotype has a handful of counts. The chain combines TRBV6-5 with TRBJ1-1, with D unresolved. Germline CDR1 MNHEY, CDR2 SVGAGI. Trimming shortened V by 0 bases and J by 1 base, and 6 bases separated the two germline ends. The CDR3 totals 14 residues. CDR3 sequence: CASSYSDSNTEAFF. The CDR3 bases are TGTGCCAGCAGTTACTCAGACTCGAACACTGAAGCTTTCTTT.

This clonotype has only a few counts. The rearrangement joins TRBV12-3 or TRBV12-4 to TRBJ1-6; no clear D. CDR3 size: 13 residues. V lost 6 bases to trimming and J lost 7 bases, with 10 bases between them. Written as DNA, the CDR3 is TGTGCCAGCAGGCTTGGGCAGAATTCACCCCTCCACTTT. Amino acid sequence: CASRLGQNSPLHF.

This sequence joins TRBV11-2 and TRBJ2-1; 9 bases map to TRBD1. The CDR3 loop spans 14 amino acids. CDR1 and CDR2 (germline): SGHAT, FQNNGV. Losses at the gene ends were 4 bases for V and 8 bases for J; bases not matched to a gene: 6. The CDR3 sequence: CASSSGTGTYEQFF. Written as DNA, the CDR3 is TGTGCCAGCAGCTCCGGGACAGGGACCTATGAGCAGTTCTTC. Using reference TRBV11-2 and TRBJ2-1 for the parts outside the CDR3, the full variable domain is EAGVAQSPRYKIIEKRQSVAFWCNPISGHATLYWYQQILGQGPKLLIQFQNNGVVDDSQLPKDRFSAERLKGVDSTLKIQPAKLEDSAVYLCASSSGTGTYEQFFGPGTRLTVL.

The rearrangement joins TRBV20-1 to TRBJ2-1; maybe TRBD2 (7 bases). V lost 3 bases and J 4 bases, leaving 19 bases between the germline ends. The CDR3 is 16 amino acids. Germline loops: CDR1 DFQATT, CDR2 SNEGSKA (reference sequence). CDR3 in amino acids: CSARDSGRGGYNEQFF. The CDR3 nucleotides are TGCAGTGCTAGGGATTCTGGGAGGGGGGGGTACAATGAGCAGTTCTTC.

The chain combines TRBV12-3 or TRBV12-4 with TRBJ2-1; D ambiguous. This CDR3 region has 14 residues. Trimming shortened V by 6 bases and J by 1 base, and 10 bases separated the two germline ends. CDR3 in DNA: TGTGCCAGCAGGACGTCTGATTCCTACAATGAGCAGTTCTTC. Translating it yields CASRTSDSYNEQFF.

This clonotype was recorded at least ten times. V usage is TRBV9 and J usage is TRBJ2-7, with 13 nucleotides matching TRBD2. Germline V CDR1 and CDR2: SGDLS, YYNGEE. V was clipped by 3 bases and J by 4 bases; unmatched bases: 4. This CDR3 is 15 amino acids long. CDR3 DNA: TGTGCCAGCAGCGGGGGGACTAGCGGGGAGTACGAGCAGTACTTC. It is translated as CASSGGTSGEYEQYF. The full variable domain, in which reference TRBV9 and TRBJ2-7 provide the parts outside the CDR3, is DSGVTQTPKHLITATGQRVTLRCSPRSGDLSVYWYQQSLDQGLQFLIQYYNGEERAKGNILERFSAQQFPDLHSELNLSSLELGDSALYFCASSGGTSGEYEQYFGPGTRLTVT.